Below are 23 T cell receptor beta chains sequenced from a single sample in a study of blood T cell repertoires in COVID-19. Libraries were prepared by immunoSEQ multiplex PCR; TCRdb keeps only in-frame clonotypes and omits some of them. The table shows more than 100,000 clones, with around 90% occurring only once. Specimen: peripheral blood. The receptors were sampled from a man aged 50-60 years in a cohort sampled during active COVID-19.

The CDR3 loop reads CASRDSSQETQYF. CDR3 nucleotides: TGTGCCAGCAGGGACAGCAGCCAAGAGACCCAGTACTTC. The V gene is TRBV28, the J gene TRBJ2-5; tentatively, D is TRBD1 (6 bases). Per germline, CDR1 MDHEN and CDR2 SYDVKM. Trimming shortened V by 6 bases and J by 1 base, and 9 bases separated the two germline ends. This CDR3 has 13 residues.

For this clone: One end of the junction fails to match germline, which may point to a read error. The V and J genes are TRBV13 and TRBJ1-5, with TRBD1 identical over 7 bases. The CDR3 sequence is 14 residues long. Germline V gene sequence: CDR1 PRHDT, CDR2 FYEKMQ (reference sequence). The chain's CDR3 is CASSLGTGNQPQHF. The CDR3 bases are TGTGCCAGCAGCCTAGGGACAGGCAATCAGCCCCAGCATTTT.

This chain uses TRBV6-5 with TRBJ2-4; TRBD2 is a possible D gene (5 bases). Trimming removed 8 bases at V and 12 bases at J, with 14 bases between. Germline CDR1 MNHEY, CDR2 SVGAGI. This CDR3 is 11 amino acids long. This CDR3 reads CASWGPAGQYF. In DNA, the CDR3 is TGTGCCAGCTGGGGTCCGGCGGGTCAGTACTTC.

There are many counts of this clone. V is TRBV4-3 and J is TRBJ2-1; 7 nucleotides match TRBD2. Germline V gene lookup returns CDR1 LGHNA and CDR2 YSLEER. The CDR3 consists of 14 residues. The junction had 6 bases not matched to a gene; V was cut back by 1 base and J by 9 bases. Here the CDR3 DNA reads TGCGCCAGCAGCCAAGTCGTGACTAGCCCTGAGCAGTTCTTC. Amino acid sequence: CASSQVVTSPEQFF.

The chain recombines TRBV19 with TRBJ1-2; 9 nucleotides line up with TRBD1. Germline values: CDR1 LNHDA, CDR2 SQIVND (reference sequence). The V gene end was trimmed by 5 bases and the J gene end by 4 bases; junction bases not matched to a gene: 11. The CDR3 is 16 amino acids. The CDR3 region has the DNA TGTGCCAGTAGTTTAGGGACAGGGACTGGGATCTATGGCTACACCTTC. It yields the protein CASSLGTGTGIYGYTF.

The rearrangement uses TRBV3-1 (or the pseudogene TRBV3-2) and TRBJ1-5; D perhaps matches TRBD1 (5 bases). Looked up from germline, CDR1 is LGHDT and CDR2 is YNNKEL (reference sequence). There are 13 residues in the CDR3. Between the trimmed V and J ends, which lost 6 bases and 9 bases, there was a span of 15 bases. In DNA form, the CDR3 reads TGTGCCAGCAGGGGGCCCGACAGCTCGCCCCAGCATTTT. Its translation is CASRGPDSSPQHF.

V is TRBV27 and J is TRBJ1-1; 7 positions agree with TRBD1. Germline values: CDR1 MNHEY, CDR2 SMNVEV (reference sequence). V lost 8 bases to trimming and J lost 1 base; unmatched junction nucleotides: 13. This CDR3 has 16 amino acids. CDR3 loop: CASADWDSATNTEAFF. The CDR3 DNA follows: TGTGCCAGCGCCGACTGGGACAGTGCCACGAACACTGAAGCTTTCTTT.

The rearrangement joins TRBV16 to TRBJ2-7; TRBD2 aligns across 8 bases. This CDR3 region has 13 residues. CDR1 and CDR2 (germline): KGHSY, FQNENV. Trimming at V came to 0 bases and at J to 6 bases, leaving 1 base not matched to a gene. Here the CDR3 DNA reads TGTGCCAGCAGCCAATCGCGGGGGGCCGAGCAGTACGTC. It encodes CASSQSRGAEQYV.

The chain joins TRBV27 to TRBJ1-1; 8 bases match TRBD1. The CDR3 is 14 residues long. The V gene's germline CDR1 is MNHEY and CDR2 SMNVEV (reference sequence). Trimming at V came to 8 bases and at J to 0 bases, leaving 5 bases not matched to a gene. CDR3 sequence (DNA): TGTGCCAGCTCCCCGGACAGGGTGAACACTGAAGCTTTCTTT. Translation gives CASSPDRVNTEAFF.

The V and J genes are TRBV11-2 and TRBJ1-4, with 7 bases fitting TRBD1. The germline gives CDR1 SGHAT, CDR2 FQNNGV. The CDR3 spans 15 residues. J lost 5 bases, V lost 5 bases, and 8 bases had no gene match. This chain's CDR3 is CASSKTGLGNEKLFF. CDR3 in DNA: TGTGCCAGCAGCAAGACAGGGCTGGGGAATGAAAAACTGTTTTTT.

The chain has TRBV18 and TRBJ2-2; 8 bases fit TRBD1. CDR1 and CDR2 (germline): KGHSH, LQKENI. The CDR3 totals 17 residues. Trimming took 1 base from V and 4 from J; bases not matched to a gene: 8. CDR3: CASSPQRTGKSTGELFF. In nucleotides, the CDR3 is TGTGCCAGCTCACCACAGAGGACAGGGAAAAGCACCGGGGAGCTGTTTTTT.

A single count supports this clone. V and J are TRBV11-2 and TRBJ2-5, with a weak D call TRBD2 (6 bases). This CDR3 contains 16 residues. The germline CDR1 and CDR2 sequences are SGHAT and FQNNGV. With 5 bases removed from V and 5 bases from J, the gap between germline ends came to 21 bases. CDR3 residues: CASSPPGLARSETQYF. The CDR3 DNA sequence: TGTGCCAGCAGCCCCCCCGGCCTAGCGCGCTCGGAGACCCAGTACTTC.

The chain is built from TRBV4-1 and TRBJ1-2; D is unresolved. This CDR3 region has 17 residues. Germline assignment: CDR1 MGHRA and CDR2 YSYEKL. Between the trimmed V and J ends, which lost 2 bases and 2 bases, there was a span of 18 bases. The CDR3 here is CASSQLGPATRNYGYTF. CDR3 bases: TGCGCCAGCAGCCAATTGGGCCCGGCAACCCGCAACTATGGCTACACCTTC.

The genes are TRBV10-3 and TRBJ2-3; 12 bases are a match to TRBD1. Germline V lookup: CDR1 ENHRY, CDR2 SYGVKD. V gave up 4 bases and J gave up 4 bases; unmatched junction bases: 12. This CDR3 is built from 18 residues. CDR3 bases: TGTGCCATCAGTGCGGCGACTCCGGGACAGGGGGCGTCAGATACGCAGTATTTT. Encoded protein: CAISAATPGQGASDTQYF.

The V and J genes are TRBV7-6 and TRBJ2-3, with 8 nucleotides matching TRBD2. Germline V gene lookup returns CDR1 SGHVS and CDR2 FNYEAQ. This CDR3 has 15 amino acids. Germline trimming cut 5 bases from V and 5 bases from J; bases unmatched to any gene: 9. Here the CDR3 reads CASSLNGGGEDTQYF. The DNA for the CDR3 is TGTGCCAGCAGCCTAAACGGGGGGGGAGAAGATACGCAGTATTTT.

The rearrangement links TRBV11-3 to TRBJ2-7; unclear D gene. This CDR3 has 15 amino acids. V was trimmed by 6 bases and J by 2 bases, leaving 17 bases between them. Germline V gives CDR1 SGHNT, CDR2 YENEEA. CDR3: CASSLAFANAYEQYF. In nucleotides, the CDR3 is TGTGCCAGCAGTCTTGCGTTTGCAAACGCCTACGAGCAGTACTTC.

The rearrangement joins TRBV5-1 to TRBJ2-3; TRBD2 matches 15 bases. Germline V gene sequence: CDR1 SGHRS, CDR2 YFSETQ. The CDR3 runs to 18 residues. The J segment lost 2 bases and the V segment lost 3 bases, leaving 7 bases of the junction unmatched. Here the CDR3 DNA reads TGCGCCAGCAGCTCGGGACTAGCGGGGGGCCAGAACACAGATACGCAGTATTTT. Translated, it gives CASSSGLAGGQNTDTQYF.

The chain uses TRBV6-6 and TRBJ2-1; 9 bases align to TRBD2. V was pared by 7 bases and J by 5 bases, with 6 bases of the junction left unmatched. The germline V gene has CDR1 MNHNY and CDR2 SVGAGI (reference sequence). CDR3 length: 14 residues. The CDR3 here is CASIGLAGNNEQFF. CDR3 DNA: TGTGCCAGCATCGGGCTAGCGGGGAACAATGAGCAGTTCTTC.

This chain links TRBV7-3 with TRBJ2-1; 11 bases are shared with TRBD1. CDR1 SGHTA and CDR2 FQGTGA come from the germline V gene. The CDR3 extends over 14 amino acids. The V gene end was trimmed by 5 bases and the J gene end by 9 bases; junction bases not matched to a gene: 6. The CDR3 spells CASSAGTGGGEQFF. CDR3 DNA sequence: TGTGCCAGCAGCGCCGGGACAGGGGGTGGTGAGCAGTTCTTC.

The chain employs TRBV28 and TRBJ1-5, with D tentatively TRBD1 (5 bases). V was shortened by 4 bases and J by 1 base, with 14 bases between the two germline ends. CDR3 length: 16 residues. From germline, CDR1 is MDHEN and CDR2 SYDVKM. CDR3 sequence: CASSSERGMSNQPQHF. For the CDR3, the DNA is TGTGCCAGCAGTTCTGAAAGGGGCATGAGCAATCAGCCCCAGCATTTT. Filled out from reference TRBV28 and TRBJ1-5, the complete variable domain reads DVKVTQSSRYLVKRTGEKVFLECVQDMDHENMFWYRQDPGLGLRLIYFSYDVKMKEKGDIPEGYSVSREKKERFSLILESASTNQTSMYLCASSSERGMSNQPQHFGDGTRLSIL.

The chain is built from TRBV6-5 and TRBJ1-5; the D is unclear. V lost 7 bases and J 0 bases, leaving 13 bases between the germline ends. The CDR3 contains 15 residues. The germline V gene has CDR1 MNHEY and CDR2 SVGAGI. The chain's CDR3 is CASTVGPYSNQPQHF. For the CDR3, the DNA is TGTGCCAGCACCGTTGGGCCTTATAGCAATCAGCCCCAGCATTTT.

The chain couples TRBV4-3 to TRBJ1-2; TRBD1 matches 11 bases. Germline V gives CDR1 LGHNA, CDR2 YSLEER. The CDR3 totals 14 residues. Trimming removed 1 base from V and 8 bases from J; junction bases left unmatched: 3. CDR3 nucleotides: TGCGCCAGCAGCCAAGGGGACAGGGGGTACGGCTACACCTTC. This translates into CASSQGDRGYGYTF.

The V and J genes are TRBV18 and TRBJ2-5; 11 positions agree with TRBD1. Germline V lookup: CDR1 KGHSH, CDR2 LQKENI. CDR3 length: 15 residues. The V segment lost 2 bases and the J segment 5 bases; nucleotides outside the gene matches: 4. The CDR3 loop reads CASSPGTGGRETQYF. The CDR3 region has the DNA TGTGCCAGCTCACCAGGGACAGGGGGTCGGGAGACCCAGTACTTC.